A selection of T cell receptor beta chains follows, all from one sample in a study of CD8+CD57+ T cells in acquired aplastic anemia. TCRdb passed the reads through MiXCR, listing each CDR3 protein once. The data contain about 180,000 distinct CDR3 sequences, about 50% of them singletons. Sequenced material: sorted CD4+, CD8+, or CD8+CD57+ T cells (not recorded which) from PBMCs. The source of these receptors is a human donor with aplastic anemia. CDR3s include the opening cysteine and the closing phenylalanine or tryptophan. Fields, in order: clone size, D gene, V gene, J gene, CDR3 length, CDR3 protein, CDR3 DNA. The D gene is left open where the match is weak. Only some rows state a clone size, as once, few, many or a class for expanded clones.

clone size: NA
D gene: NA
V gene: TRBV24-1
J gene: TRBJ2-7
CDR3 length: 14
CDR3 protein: CATSEQQGGHEQYF
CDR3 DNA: TGTGCCACCAGTGAACAACAGGGGGGGCACGAGCAGTACTTC

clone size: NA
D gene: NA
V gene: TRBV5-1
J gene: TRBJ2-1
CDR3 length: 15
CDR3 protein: CASSLEDRHYNEQFF
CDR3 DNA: TGCGCCAGCAGCTTGGAAGATAGACATTACAATGAGCAGTTCTTT

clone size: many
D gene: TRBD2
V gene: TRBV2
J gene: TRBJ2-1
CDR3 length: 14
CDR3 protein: CASPGAGGYNEQFF
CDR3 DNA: TGTGCCAGCCCCGGAGCGGGGGGCTACAATGAGCAGTTCTTC

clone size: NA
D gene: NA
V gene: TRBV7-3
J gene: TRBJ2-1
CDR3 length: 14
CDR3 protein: CASSLLSGGDEQFF
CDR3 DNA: TGTGCCAGCAGCTTACTCTCAGGGGGGGATGAGCAGTTCTTC

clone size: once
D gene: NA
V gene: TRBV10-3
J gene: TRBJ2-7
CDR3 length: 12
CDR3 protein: CAISDSDYEQYF
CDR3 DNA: TGTGCCATCAGTGATTCTGATTACGAGCAGTACTTC

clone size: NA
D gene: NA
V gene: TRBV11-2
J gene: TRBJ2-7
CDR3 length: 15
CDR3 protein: CASSLDYAGSYEQYF
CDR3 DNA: TGTGCCAGCAGCTTAGATTACGCAGGGTCCTACGAGCAGTACTTC

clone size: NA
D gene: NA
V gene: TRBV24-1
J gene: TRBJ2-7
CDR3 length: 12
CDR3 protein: CAIGQTVYTQYF
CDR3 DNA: TGTGCCATCGGACAGACAGTATACACGCAGTACTTC

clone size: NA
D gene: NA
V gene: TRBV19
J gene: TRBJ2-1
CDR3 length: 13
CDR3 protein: CATRRDVLEGQFF
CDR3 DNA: TGTGCCACCCGGCGGGATGTCTTAGAAGGGCAGTTCTTC

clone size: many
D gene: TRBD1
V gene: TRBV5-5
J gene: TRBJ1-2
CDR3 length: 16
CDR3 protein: CASSSFLTGSNYGYTF
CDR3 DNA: TGTGCCAGCAGCTCATTCCTGACAGGGTCTAACTATGGCTACACCTTC

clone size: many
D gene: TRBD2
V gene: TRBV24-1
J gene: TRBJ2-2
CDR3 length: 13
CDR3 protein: CATSAGVTGELFF
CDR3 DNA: TGTGCCACCAGCGCGGGGGTCACCGGGGAGCTGTTTTTT

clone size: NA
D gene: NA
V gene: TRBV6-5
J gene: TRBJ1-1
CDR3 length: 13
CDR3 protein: CASSFGAQTEAFF
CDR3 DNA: TGTGCCAGCAGTTTTGGGGCGCAGACTGAAGCTTTCTTT

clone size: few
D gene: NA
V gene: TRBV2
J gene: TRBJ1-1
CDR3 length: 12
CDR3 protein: CASRFGRTEAFF
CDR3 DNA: TGTGCCAGCAGGTTTGGGCGCACTGAAGCTTTCTTT

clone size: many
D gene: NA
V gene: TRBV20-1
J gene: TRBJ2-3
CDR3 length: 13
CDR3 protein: CSAKVASTDTQYF
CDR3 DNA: TGCAGTGCTAAGGTGGCTAGCACAGATACGCAGTATTTT

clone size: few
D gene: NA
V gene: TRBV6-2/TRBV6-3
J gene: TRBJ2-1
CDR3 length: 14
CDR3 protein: CASSYSGSYNEQFF
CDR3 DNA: TGTGCCAGCAGTTATTCGGGATCTTACAATGAGCAGTTCTTC

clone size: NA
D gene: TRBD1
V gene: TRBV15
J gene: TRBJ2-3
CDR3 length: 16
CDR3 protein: CATSGGDRGMTDTQYF
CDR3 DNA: TGTGCCACCAGCGGTGGAGACAGGGGGATGACAGATACGCAGTATTTT

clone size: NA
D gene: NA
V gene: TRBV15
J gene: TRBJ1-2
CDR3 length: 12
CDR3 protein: CATSDLNYGYTF
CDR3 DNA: TGTGCCACCAGCGATCTTAACTATGGCTACACCTTC

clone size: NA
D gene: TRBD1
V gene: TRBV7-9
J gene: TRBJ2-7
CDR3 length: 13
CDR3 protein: CASTGDSSYEQYF
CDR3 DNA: TGTGCCAGCACCGGGGACAGCTCCTACGAGCAGTACTTC

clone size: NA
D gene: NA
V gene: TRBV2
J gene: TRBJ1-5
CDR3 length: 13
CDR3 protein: CASRAQGGGPQHF
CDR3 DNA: TGTGCCAGCAGAGCACAGGGAGGAGGGCCCCAGCATTTT

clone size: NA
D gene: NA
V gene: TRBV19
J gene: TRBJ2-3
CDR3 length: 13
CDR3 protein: CASKARVEDTQYF
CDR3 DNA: TGTGCCAGTAAGGCGAGGGTGGAGGATACGCAGTATTTT

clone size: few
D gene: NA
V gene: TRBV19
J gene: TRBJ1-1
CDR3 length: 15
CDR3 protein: CASRLSRQANTEAFF
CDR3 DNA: TGTGCCAGTAGACTTTCCCGACAGGCGAACACTGAAGCTTTCTTT

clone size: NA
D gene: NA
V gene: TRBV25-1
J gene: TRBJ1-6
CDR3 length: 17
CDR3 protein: CASNTTETQGGGVPLHF
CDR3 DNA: TGTGCCAGCAACACCACCGAAACACAGGGAGGGGGGGTACCCCTCCACTTT

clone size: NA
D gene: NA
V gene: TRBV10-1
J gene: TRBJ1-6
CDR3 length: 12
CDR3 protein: CASSEFGSPLHF
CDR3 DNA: TGCGCCAGCAGTGAGTTTGGTTCACCCCTCCACTTT

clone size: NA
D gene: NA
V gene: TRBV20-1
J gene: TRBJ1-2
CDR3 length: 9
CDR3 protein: CSPDNGYTF
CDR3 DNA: TGCAGTCCGGACAATGGCTACACCTTC

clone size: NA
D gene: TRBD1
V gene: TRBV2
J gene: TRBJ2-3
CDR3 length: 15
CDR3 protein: CASSEDRGGTDTQYF
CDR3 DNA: TGTGCCAGCAGTGAGGACAGGGGGGGCACAGATACGCAGTATTTT

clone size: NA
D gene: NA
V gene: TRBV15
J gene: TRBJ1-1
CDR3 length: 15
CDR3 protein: CATSRDRTQATEAFF
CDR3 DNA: TGTGCCACCAGCAGAGACCGGACCCAAGCCACTGAAGCTTTCTTT

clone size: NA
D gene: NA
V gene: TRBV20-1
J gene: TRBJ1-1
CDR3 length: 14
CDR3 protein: CSASPEDRNTEAFF
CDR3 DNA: TGCAGTGCTTCCCCCGAGGACAGGAACACTGAAGCTTTCTTT

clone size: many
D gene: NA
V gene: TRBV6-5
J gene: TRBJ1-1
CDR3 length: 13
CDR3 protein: CASGRQGNTEAFF
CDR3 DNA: TGTGCCAGTGGTAGGCAGGGGAACACTGAAGCTTTCTTT

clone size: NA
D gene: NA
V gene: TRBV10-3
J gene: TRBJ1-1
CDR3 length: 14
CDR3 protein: CAISESGGFTEAFF
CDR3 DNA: TGTGCCATCAGTGAGTCCGGGGGGTTCACTGAAGCTTTCTTT

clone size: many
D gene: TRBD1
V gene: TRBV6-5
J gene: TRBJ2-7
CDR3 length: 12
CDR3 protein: CASSHTGGEQYF
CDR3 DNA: TGTGCCAGCAGTCACACAGGGGGCGAGCAGTACTTC

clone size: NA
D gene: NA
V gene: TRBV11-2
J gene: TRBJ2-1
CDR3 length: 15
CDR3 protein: CASSLGPDTYNEQFF
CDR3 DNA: TGTGCCAGCAGCTTAGGTCCGGATACCTACAATGAGCAGTTCTTC

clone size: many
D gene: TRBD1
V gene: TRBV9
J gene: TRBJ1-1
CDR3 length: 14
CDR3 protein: CASSATGGNTEAFF
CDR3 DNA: TGTGCCAGCAGCGCCACAGGGGGTAACACTGAAGCTTTCTTT

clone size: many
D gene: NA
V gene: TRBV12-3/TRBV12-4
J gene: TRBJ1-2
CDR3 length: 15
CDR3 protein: CASSLVGGGGYGYTF
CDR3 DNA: TGTGCCAGCAGTTTAGTTGGAGGGGGTGGCTATGGCTACACCTTC

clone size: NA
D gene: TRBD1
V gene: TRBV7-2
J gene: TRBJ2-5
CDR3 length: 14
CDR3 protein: CASSEGAYQETQYF
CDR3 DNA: TGTGCCAGCAGCGAGGGGGCTTACCAAGAGACCCAGTACTTC

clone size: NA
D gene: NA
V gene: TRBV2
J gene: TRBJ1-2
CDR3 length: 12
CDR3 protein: CASLGGTQSDTF
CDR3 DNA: TGTGCCAGTCTAGGCGGGACCCAAAGCGACACCTTC

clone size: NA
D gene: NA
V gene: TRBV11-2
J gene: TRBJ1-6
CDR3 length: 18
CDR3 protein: CASSLDDGGSSYNSPVHF
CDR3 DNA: TGTGCCAGCAGCTTGGATGACGGCGGGAGCTCCTATAATTCACCCGTCCACTTT

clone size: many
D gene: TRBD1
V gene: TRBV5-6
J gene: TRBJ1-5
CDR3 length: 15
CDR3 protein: CASSQGASNNQPQHF
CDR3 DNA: TGTGCCAGCAGTCAGGGGGCAAGTAATAATCAGCCCCAGCATTTT

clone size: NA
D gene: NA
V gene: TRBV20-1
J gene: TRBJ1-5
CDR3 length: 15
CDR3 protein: CSARNKGGYNQPQHF
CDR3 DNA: TGCAGTGCTAGAAATAAAGGCGGATACAATCAGCCCCAGCATTTC

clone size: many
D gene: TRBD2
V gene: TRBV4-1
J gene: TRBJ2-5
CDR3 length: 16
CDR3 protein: CASSQGIAGSQETQYF
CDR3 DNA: TGCGCCAGCAGCCAGGGCATAGCGGGGAGCCAAGAGACCCAGTACTTC

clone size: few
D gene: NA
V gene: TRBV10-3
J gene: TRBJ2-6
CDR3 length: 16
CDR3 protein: CASSHIPSSGANVLTF
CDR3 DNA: TGTGCCAGCAGCCATATTCCTAGCTCTGGGGCCAACGTCCTGACTTTC

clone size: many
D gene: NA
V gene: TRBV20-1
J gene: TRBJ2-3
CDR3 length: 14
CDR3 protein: CSAPPGANTDTQYF
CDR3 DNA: TGCAGTGCCCCTCCAGGGGCCAACACAGATACGCAGTATTTT

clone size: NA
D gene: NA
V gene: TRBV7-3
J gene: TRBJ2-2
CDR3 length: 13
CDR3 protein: CASSLVVPGELFF
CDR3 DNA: TGTGCCAGCAGCTTAGTAGTCCCCGGGGAGCTGTTTTTT

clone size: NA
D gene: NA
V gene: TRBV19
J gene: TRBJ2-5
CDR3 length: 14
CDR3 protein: CASSISALQETQYF
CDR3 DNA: TGTGCCAGTAGTATAAGCGCCCTCCAAGAGACCCAGTACTTC

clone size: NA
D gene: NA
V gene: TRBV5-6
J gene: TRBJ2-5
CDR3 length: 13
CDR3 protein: CASSTDVQETQYF
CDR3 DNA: TGTGCCAGCAGCACGGACGTACAAGAGACCCAGTACTTC

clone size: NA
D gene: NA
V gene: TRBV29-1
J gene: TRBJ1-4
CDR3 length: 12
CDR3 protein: CSGWVENEKLFF
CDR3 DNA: TGCAGCGGATGGGTGGAGAATGAAAAACTGTTTTTT

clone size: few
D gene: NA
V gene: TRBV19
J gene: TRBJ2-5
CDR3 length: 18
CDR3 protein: CASSTYGTSIKYQETQYF
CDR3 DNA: TGTGCCAGTAGTACCTACGGGACTTCTATTAAGTACCAAGAGACCCAGTACTTC

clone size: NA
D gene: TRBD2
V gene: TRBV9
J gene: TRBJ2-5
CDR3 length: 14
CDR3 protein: CASSDGGARETQYF
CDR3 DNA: TGTGCCAGCAGCGACGGGGGGGCCCGAGAGACCCAGTACTTC

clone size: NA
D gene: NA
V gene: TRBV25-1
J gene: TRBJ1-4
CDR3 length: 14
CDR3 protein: CASSELGGSEKLFF
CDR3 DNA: TGTGCCAGCAGTGAATTGGGGGGATCTGAAAAACTGTTTTTT

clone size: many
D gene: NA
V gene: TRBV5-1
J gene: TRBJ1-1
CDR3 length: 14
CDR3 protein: CASSSGGMNTEAFF
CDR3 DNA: TGCGCCAGCAGCTCCGGGGGGATGAACACTGAAGCTTTCTTT

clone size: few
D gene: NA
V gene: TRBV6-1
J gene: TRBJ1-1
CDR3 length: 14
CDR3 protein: CASSPGLGNTEAFF
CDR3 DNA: TGTGCCAGCAGTCCCGGTCTGGGGAACACTGAAGCTTTCTTT

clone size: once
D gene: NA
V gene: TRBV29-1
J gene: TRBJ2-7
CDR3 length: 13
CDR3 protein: CSVHDGLTYEQYF
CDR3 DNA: TGCAGCGTTCATGACGGGCTCACCTACGAGCAGTACTTC

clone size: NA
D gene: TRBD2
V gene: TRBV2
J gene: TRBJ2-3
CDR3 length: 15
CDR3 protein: CASSELGGSPDTQYF
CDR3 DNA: TGTGCCAGCAGTGAACTGGGCGGGAGCCCAGATACGCAGTATTTT

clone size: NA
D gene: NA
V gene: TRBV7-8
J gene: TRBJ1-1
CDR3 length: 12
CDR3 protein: CASSLSFTEAFF
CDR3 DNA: TGTGCCAGCAGCTTATCTTTCACTGAAGCTTTCTTT

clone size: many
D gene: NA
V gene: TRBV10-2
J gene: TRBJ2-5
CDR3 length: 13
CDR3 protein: CASNGQYQETQYF
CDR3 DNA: TGCGCCAGCAATGGCCAGTACCAAGAGACCCAGTACTTC

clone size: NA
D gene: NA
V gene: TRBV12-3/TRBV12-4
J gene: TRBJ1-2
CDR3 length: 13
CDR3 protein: CASSAGGNYGYTF
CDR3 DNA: TGTGCCAGCAGTGCGGGGGGGAACTATGGCTACACCTTC

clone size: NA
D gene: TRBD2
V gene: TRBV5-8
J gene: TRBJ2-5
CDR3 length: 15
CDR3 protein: CASSITGTKSETQYF
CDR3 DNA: TGTGCCAGCAGCATAACCGGGACTAAGTCGGAGACCCAGTACTTC

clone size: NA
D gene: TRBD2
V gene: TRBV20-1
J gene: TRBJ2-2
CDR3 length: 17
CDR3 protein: CSARALTSGLNTGELFF
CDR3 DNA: TGCAGTGCTAGAGCTTTGACTAGCGGCCTGAACACCGGGGAGCTGTTTTTT

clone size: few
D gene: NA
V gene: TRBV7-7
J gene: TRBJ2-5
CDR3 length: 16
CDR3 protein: CASSPGGGPGEETQYF
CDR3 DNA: TGTGCTAGCAGCCCAGGTGGTGGGCCGGGGGAAGAGACCCAGTACTTC

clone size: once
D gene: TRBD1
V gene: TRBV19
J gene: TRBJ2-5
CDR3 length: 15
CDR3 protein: CASSPNTGGQETQYF
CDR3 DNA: TGTGCCAGTAGTCCCAACACAGGGGGTCAAGAGACCCAGTACTTC

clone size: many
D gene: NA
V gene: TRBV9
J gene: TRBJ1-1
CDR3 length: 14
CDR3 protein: CASSLDTVVTEAFF
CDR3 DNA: TGTGCCAGCAGCTTAGACACCGTGGTCACTGAAGCTTTCTTT